The TCR beta chain described here comes from a study of cytomegalovirus exposure and HLA in healthy donors. Whole-study results and caveats: Per a later analysis, 18,000 or so TCR beta sequences showed association with HLA alleles at 0.05 false discovery rate.

The study ran its PCR with 60 Vbeta and 13 Jbeta primers. Original methodology: The authors later counted around 80 million unique TCR beta chains, some 12 million of them shared. Measured with immunoSEQ multiplex PCR; TCRdb has only the in-frame clones, and not every one. V, J and clone size are those of that table, while D and trimming were read from the DNA. Of about 140,000 clones listed, roughly 85% were seen once; the top ten hold about 1.7%. V was pared by 2 bases and J by 0 bases, with 13 bases between. This CDR3 is built from 16 residues. Germline CDR1 and CDR2: SNHLY and FYNNEI. This clone was counted once. The antigen remains undetermined.

The chain carries TRBV2 and TRBJ1-1; D is unclear. This clonotype originated in a woman under 40 in good health and CMV-seronegative. Sequencing was done on a sample of PBMCs. The CDR3 here is CASSEWQEEMNTEAFF. As DNA, the CDR3 is TGTGCCAGCAGTGAATGGCAGGAGGAAATGAACACTGAAGCTTTCTTT.